These 14 T cell receptor beta chains were sequenced from one sample in a study of blood T cells in healthy people across ages. Alongside a J-beta primer mix, a sample-barcoded 5' primer served in a second PCR lasting 7 to 11 cycles. TCRdb reprocessed the 5' RACE reads with MiXCR, giving one entry per CDR3 protein. The table lists over 1,200,000 distinct CDR3 sequences, 55% to 75% of them singletons. The sample consisted of blood. Source of these receptors: a man younger than 35 in good health.

This chain joins TRBV10-3 and TRBJ2-5; the D call may be TRBD1 or TRBD2 (5 bases each). The CDR3 covers 13 residues. Trimming stripped 4 bases from V and 1 base from J, with 7 bases between. CDR1 is ENHRY and CDR2 is SYGVKD in the germline V gene. Written as DNA, the CDR3 is TGTGCCATCAGTGTTGGGACCCAAGAGACCCAGTACTTC. Translation: CAISVGTQETQYF.

This clonotype was detected a few times. The gene calls are TRBV21-1 and TRBJ2-1; the table assigns TRBD2, which was not confirmed against the DNA. TRBV21-1 is a pseudogene. The CDR3 is 17 residues long. CDR3 DNA sequence: TGTGCCAGCAGCACCCAGGACCCCCGTAGGGAGGGCAATGAGCAGTTCTTC. It encodes CASSTQDPRREGNEQFF.

This clonotype came up a few times. The genes are TRBV27 and TRBJ2-3, with 7 bases aligning to TRBD1. The CDR3 spans 14 residues. The germline V gene encodes CDR1 MNHEY and CDR2 SMNVEV (reference sequence). Trimming removed 7 bases from V and 0 bases from J; junction bases left unmatched: 4. CDR3 in amino acids: CASKGQLSTDTQYF. CDR3 nucleotides: TGTGCCAGCAAGGGACAGCTCAGCACAGATACGCAGTATTTT.

This clonotype was seen many times. J is TRBJ2-7 and V is TRBV14, with D hard to call. V was pared by 1 base and J by 3 bases, with 1 base between. This CDR3 is 11 amino acids long. CDR1 SGHDN and CDR2 FVKESK come from the germline V gene. The CDR3 loop reads CASSQVYEQYF. The CDR3 DNA follows: TGTGCCAGCAGCCAAGTCTACGAGCAGTACTTC.

The chain carries TRBV20-1 and TRBJ2-1; possibly TRBD2 for D (5 bases). V was trimmed by 6 bases and J by 0 bases, leaving 12 bases between them. Germline V gene lookup returns CDR1 DFQATT and CDR2 SNEGSKA (reference sequence). CDR3 length: 14 residues. CDR3 in amino acids: CSASGADSYNEQFF. CDR3 nucleotide sequence: TGCAGTGCCTCTGGAGCGGACTCCTACAATGAGCAGTTCTTC.

This clonotype was detected only once. The V and J genes are TRBV7-2 and TRBJ1-2; possibly TRBD1 for D (5 bases). The CDR3 is 20 amino acids. Trimming pared 2 bases from V and 3 bases from J, leaving 28 bases between. Germline V gives CDR1 SGHTA, CDR2 FQGNSA. CDR3 in amino acids: CASSLYLGIGGRGTDYGYTF. The CDR3 nucleotides read TGTGCCAGCAGCTTATATTTGGGCATCGGGGGACGAGGGACGGACTATGGCTACACCTTC.

This clonotype was recorded a few times. This chain joins TRBV6-2 or TRBV6-3 and TRBJ1-2; D remains ambiguous. Germline V gives CDR1 MNHEY, CDR2 SVGEGT. This CDR3 contains 17 residues. Trimming took 2 bases from V and 0 from J, leaving 16 bases between them. CDR3: CASSYTDGLTSNYGYTF. CDR3 in DNA: TGTGCCAGCAGTTACACGGATGGACTCACCTCTAACTATGGCTACACCTTC.

This rearrangement joins TRBV28 to TRBJ2-5; perhaps TRBD2 as D (6 bases). The CDR3 has 18 amino acids. V gave up 5 bases and J gave up 1 base, with 23 bases separating them. Looked up from germline, CDR1 is MDHEN and CDR2 is SYDVKM. This CDR3 is CASSTFWGPGETQETQYF. CDR3 DNA sequence: TGTGCCAGCAGTACCTTTTGGGGCCCGGGGGAGACCCAAGAGACCCAGTACTTC. The whole variable domain, filled in from reference TRBV28 and TRBJ2-5, reads DVKVTQSSRYLVKRTGEKVFLECVQDMDHENMFWYRQDPGLGLRLIYFSYDVKMKEKGDIPEGYSVSREKKERFSLILESASTNQTSMYLCASSTFWGPGETQETQYFGPGTRLLVL.

The chain joins TRBV12-3 or TRBV12-4 to TRBJ1-4; the D gene is possibly TRBD1 (5 bases). The V end lost 5 bases, the J end lost 4 bases, and 23 bases lay between the germline ends. The CDR3 runs to 18 residues. The CDR3 DNA is TGTGCCAGCAGTCCTGACCGGGACCTCCTTACCCTTAATGAAAAACTGTTTTTT. Its protein product is CASSPDRDLLTLNEKLFF.

The chain carries TRBV21-1 and TRBJ1-4; the table's D call, TRBD1, has no DNA check behind it. TRBV21-1 is noted as a pseudogene. This CDR3 contains 15 residues. CDR3 sequence reads: CASSRRTAKEEKLFF. The CDR3 nucleotides read TGTGCCAGCAGCCGACGGACAGCTAAAGAGGAAAAACTGTTTTTT.

The rearrangement joins TRBV25-1 to TRBJ2-3, with 10 bases identical to TRBD2. Germline assignment: CDR1 MGHDK and CDR2 SYGVNS. This CDR3 contains 17 residues. The trim removed 2 bases at V and 0 bases at J, leaving 5 bases unmatched. CDR3 DNA: TGTGCCAGCAGTGAACCTAGCGGGGGCCCTAGCACAGATACGCAGTATTTT. The encoded protein is CASSEPSGGPSTDTQYF.

CDR3 sequence: CASSKKPGQGTSNTGELFF. The DNA for the CDR3 is TGTGCCAGCAGCAAAAAACCGGGACAGGGGACTTCGAACACCGGGGAGCTGTTTTTT. The chain links TRBV7-8 to TRBJ2-2, with TRBD1 identical over 10 bases. J lost 0 bases, V lost 5 bases, and 12 bases had no gene match. Germline lookup yields CDR1 SGHVS and CDR2 FQNEAQ. CDR3 size: 19 residues.

The genes are TRBV5-5 and TRBJ1-4, with D possibly matching TRBD1 (6 bases). The CDR3 spans 16 residues. The ends were cut back, 1 base at V and 1 base at J, with 11 bases in the middle. CDR1 SGHKS and CDR2 YYEKEE come from the germline V gene (reference sequence). The CDR3 nucleotides read TGTGCCAGCAGCTTGTCCAGGGGCGTAACTAATGAAAAACTGTTTTTT. This sequence encodes CASSLSRGVTNEKLFF.

The chain links TRBV2 to TRBJ2-2; TRBD1 aligns across 10 bases. With V trimmed by 7 bases and J by 6 bases, 2 bases remained unmatched. Germline-derived CDR1 and CDR2 are SNHLY and FYNNEI. This CDR3 comprises 13 residues. For the CDR3, the DNA is TGTGCCAGCAACGGACAGGGGGCCGGGGAGCTGTTTTTT. It yields the protein CASNGQGAGELFF.